This TCR beta chain was obtained from a study of T cell responses to AZD1222 COVID-19 vaccine. Assay: immunoSEQ multiplex PCR; the TCRdb copy retains only in-frame clones and omits some. Of some 150,000 clones in the sample, 90% to 95% were seen once. CDR3 length equals 13 residues. V was trimmed by 3 bases and J by 3 bases, leaving 8 bases between them. Germline CDR1 reads MGHDK; CDR2 reads SYGVNS. Sequencing was performed on peripheral blood, taken on day 0 of MenACWY control vaccination. The sequence was collected from an adult in good health. The chain joins TRBV25-1 to TRBJ1-2; D might be TRBD1 (5 bases). CDR3 region: CASSDRVDYGYTF. The CDR3 DNA follows: TGTGCCAGCAGTGACAGGGTGGACTATGGCTACACCTTC.